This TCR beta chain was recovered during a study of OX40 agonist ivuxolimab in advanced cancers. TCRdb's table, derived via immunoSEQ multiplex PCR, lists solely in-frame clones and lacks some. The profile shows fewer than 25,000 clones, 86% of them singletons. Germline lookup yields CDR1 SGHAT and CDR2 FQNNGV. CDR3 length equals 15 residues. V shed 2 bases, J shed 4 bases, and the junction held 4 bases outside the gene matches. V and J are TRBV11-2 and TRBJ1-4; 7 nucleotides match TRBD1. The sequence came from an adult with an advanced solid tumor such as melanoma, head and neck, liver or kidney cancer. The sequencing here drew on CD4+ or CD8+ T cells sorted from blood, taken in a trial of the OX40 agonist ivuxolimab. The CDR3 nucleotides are TGTGCCAGCAGCTTATTGGGACAGAATAATGAAAAACTGTTTTTT. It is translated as CASSLLGQNNEKLFF.